Listed below are T cell receptor beta chains from one sample, sequenced in a study of a mutant IDH1 vaccine in newly diagnosed glioma. The protocol was immunoSEQ multiplex PCR, while the TCRdb copy is restricted to in-frame clones and leaves out a portion. The sample carries tens of thousands of clones, about three quarters recorded once. The specimen was PBMCs, collected from a glioma patient treated with radiotherapy, temozolomide or both. The receptors here all came from a woman aged 40 to 50 with glioma. CDR3s include the opening cysteine and the closing phenylalanine or tryptophan. A D gene is named only where the DNA matches it firmly. The size field is filled for only some rows; it gives once, few, many or a size class.

j_call cdr3_length d_call v_call clone_size cdr3_nt cdr3_aa
TRBJ1-1 14 . TRBV5-4 . TGTGCCAGCACCCAGTGGGTGGGAGGCACTGAAGCTTTCTTT CASTQWVGGTEAFF
TRBJ1-2 12 . TRBV19 . TGTGCCAGTACCGGGAACAAATATGGCTACACCTTC CASTGNKYGYTF
TRBJ1-1 15 . TRBV5-6 . TGTGCCAGCAGCTTGGAAAGGACCATGAACACTGAAGCTTTCTTT CASSLERTMNTEAFF
TRBJ1-5 15 TRBD1 TRBV19 . TGTGCCAGTAGTACCGGGACAGGGGGCAATCAGCCCCAGCATTTT CASSTGTGGNQPQHF
TRBJ1-2 11 . TRBV30 few TGTGCCTGCCGCCGGGGTGCTGGCTACACCTTC CACRRGAGYTF
TRBJ1-1 11 . TRBV13 medium-sized TGTGCCAGCAGCATGAACACTGAAGCTTTCTTT CASSMNTEAFF
TRBJ2-2 14 . TRBV4-3 . TGCGCCAGCAGCCAAGCAGGGACCACCGGGGAGCTGTTTTTT CASSQAGTTGELFF
TRBJ1-6 14 . TRBV7-2 few TGTGCCAGCAGCTCGGGACCGCACAATTCACCCCTCCACTTT CASSSGPHNSPLHF
TRBJ1-5 15 . TRBV2 . TGTGCCAGCAGTGAAACGGCTAATAGCAATCAGCCCCAGCATTTT CASSETANSNQPQHF
TRBJ1-5 17 TRBD1 TRBV7-9 . TGTGCCAGCAGCTTAGTTCTCCGGGACAGGGAGGCTCAGCCCCAGCATTTT CASSLVLRDREAQPQHF
TRBJ1-2 14 . TRBV14 . TGTGCCAGCAGCTCGGACAGCCCTAACTATGGCTACACCTTC CASSSDSPNYGYTF
TRBJ1-2 14 . TRBV10-2 few TGCGCCAGCAGTGAATCGGCGAGGAAACGAGGCTACACCTTC CASSESARKRGYTF
TRBJ2-7 14 . TRBV18 . TGTGCCAGCTCACCACCGGAAGGGTCCTACGAGCAGTACTTC CASSPPEGSYEQYF
TRBJ2-7 15 TRBD2 TRBV19 . TGTGCCAGTAGCCGAGGGACTAGCGGGGAGTACGAGCAGTACTTC CASSRGTSGEYEQYF
TRBJ2-5 16 TRBD2 TRBV7-6 . TGTGCCAGCAGCTTACGTCCTTCCGGGGGGAAAGAGACCCAGTACTTC CASSLRPSGGKETQYF
TRBJ1-5 13 . TRBV18 . TGTGCCAGCTCACAAGGGGGAGATCAGCCCCAGCATTTT CASSQGGDQPQHF
TRBJ2-7 17 TRBD1 TRBV5-6 . TGTGCCAGCAGCTTGGGTATAGGACAGGGGGGGGCCTACGAGCAGTACTTC CASSLGIGQGGAYEQYF
TRBJ2-1 15 TRBD2 TRBV5-1 . TGCGCCAGCAGCTTAACTAGCGGGGGGCCCCGGAAGCAGTTCTTC CASSLTSGGPRKQFF
TRBJ2-7 14 TRBD2 TRBV5-1 . TGCGCCAGCAGCTCCAAGCGGGGGGGCGACGAGCAGTACTTC CASSSKRGGDEQYF
TRBJ1-1 15 . TRBV4-1 . TGCGCCAGCAGCCAACTCGTCCACGGAAACACTGAAGCTTTCTTT CASSQLVHGNTEAFF
TRBJ2-6 18 TRBD2 TRBV5-4 . TGTGCCAGCAGGGGAGCGGGACGCCACGACTCTGGGGCCAACGTCCTGACTTTC CASRGAGRHDSGANVLTF
TRBJ1-1 14 . TRBV5-1 . TGCGCCAGCAGCTCCGCGACAGTGAACACTGAAGCTTTCTTT CASSSATVNTEAFF
TRBJ1-4 16 TRBD1 TRBV6-5 . TGTGCCAGCAGTTACTCAAGGACAGGCACTAATGAAAAACTGTTTTTT CASSYSRTGTNEKLFF
TRBJ1-1 11 TRBD1 TRBV10-3 . TGTGCCAGCTCAGGGGGCACTGAAGCTTTCTTT CASSGGTEAFF
TRBJ1-1 11 . TRBV2 few TGTGCCAGCATAGCGGGCACTGAAGCTTTCTTT CASIAGTEAFF
TRBJ1-2 12 . TRBV12-5 . TGTGCTAGCGGGACACCCGGAGATGGCTACACCTTC CASGTPGDGYTF
TRBJ2-1 17 . TRBV5-5 . TGTGCCAGCAGCTCCAGGGGGCTGGCGCGGGGGGACAATGAGCAGTTCTTC CASSSRGLARGDNEQFF
TRBJ1-5 13 TRBD1 TRBV10-3 . TGTGCCATCAGGACAGGGGTAGATCAGCCCCAGCATTTT CAIRTGVDQPQHF
TRBJ2-7 15 . TRBV5-1 once TGCGCCAGCAGCTTGAATTTTGGCAGAACCTACGAGCAGTACTTC CASSLNFGRTYEQYF
TRBJ1-1 14 . TRBV19 . TGTGCCAGTAGTTGGGGTGAGGGTTTCACTGAAGCTTTCTTT CASSWGEGFTEAFF
TRBJ2-2 14 . TRBV28 . TGTGCCAGCAACATACCCGGGGGCACCGGGGAGCTGTTTTTT CASNIPGGTGELFF
TRBJ1-1 13 . TRBV10-1 . TGCGCCAGCAGCCCACAGGGGAACACTGAAGCTTTCTTT CASSPQGNTEAFF
TRBJ1-5 14 . TRBV11-2 . TGTGCCAGCAGCCTTGTTTCGGCCAATCAGCCCCAGCATTTT CASSLVSANQPQHF
TRBJ2-1 13 . TRBV5-6 . TGTGCCAGCAGCTTGGCGGGCCGCAGGGAACAGTTCTTC CASSLAGRREQFF
TRBJ2-3 16 . TRBV10-3 . TGTGCCATCAGTGAGTATCGCGGGGCTACAAGGGATACGCAGTATTTT CAISEYRGATRDTQYF
TRBJ2-3 15 TRBD2 TRBV7-6 . TGTGCCAGCAGCTTTAGCGGGGGGGACACAGATACGCAGTATTTT CASSFSGGDTDTQYF
TRBJ1-2 13 . TRBV2 . TGTGCCAGCAGTGAAACAGGGCGGCATGGCTACACCTTC CASSETGRHGYTF
TRBJ2-6 16 TRBD1 TRBV9 . TGTGCCAGCAGCGCCGCATCGACAGGGCCGGTCGACGTCCTGACTTTC CASSAASTGPVDVLTF
TRBJ1-4 13 . TRBV4-1 . TGCGCCAGCAGCCAAGTTGGGACCGAAAAACTGTTTTTT CASSQVGTEKLFF